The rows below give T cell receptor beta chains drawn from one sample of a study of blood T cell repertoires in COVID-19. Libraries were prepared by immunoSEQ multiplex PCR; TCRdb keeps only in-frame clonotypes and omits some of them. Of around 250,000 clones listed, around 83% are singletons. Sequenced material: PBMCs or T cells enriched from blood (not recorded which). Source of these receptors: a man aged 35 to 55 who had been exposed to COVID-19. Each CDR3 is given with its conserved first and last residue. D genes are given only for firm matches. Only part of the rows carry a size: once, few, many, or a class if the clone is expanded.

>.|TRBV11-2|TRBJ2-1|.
TGTGCCAGCAGCTTAGACCTAGGGGATGAGCAGTTCTTC
CASSLDLGDEQFF
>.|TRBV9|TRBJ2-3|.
TGTGCCAGCAGCCTCTTCGGGAGCAACGGAGATACGCAGTATTTT
CASSLFGSNGDTQYF
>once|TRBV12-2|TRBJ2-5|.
TGTGCAAGTCAACCCCCCCCCAGCCAAGAGACCCAGTACTTC
CASQPPPSQETQYF
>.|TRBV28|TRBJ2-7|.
TGTGCCAGCAGTTCAACGGGAGCCCCCCGCTACGAGCAGTACTTC
CASSSTGAPRYEQYF
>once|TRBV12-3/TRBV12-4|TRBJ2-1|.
TGTGCCAGCAGTTTAACAAGATACAATGAGCAGTTCTTC
CASSLTRYNEQFF
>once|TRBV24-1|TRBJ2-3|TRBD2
TGTGCCACCAGTGACCCGGGACTAGCGGGGAAAGATACGCAGTATTTT
CATSDPGLAGKDTQYF
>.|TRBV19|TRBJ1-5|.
TGTGCCAGCCTACAGGAATATAGCAATCAGCCCCAGCATTTT
CASLQEYSNQPQHF
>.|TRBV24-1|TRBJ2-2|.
TGTGCCACCAGTGATACGGCGAACACCGGGGAGCTGTTTTTT
CATSDTANTGELFF
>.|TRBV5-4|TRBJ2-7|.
TGTGCCAGCAGCCCACTTGGAGGGGAGCAGTACTTC
CASSPLGGEQYF
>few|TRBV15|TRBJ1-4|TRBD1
TGTGCCACCAGCACAGGGGGCGGCGGTGAAAAACTGTTTTTT
CATSTGGGGEKLFF
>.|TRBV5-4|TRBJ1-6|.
TGTGCCAGCGCTAACTATAATTCACCCCTCCACTTT
CASANYNSPLHF
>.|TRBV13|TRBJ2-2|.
TGTGCCAGCGAAAAACTGGCGGATAACACCGGGGAGCTGTTTTTT
CASEKLADNTGELFF
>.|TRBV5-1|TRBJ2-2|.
TGCGCCAGCAGCTCAGTACAGGGTTCCGGGGAGCTGTTTTTT
CASSSVQGSGELFF
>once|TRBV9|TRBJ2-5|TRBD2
TGTGCCAGCAGCGTAGGCGGACTAGCGGCCGGCGGGGCCCAAGAGACCCAGTACTTC
CASSVGGLAAGGAQETQYF
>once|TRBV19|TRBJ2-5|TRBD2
TGTGCCAGTAGTATAAACCCCGGACTAGGGCTGGGTGCCCAGTACTTC
CASSINPGLGLGAQYF
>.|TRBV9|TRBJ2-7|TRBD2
TGTGCCAGCAGCGAAGGACTAGCGGGAGTCAGGGTTATCGAGCAGTACTTC
CASSEGLAGVRVIEQYF
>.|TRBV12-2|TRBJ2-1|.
TGTGCAAGTCGCTCTTCGAGTCCTAGCGGGATGGTCGGTAGCTCCTACAATGAGCAGTTCTTC
CASRSSSPSGMVGSSYNEQFF
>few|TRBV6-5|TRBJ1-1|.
TGTGCCAGCAGTTGGGGTGCGGGAGTGAACACTGAAGCTTTCTTT
CASSWGAGVNTEAFF
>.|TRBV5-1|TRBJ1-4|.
TGCGCCAGCAGCTTGTCGGCTAATGAAAAACTGTTTTTT
CASSLSANEKLFF
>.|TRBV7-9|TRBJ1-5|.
TGTGCCAGCAGCCAAGAGGGCAATCAGCCCCAGCATTTT
CASSQEGNQPQHF
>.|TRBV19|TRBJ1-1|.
TGTGCCAGTAGTACTCAGGGAGGCACTGAAGCTTTCTTT
CASSTQGGTEAFF
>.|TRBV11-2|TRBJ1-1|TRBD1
TGTGCCAGCAGCCGGAGGGGACAGGGGGGCACTGAAGCTTTCTTT
CASSRRGQGGTEAFF
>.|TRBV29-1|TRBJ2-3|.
TGCAGCGTCGACTCCGGGACTTTCACAGATACGCAGTATTTT
CSVDSGTFTDTQYF
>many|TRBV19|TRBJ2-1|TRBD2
TGTGCCAGTAGATGGCTAGCGGGAGACAATGAGCAGTTCTTC
CASRWLAGDNEQFF
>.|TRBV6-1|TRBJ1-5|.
TGTGCCAGCAGTGAATTTGAGCAGGGCTCGGCCCAGCATTTT
CASSEFEQGSAQHF
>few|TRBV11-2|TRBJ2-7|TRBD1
TGTGCCAGCAGCTCACAACAGGGGTACGACGAGCAGTACTTC
CASSSQQGYDEQYF
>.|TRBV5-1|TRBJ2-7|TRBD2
TGCGCCAGCAGCGCAGGACTAGCGGTGTCCTACGAGCAGTACTTC
CASSAGLAVSYEQYF
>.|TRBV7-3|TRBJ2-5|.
TGTGCCAGCAGCTCCGGTCATAGCGAGACCCAGTACTTC
CASSSGHSETQYF
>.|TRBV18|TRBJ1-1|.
TGTGCCAGCTCCCCTAGGGGAGGGCTGAACACTGAAGCTTTCTTT
CASSPRGGLNTEAFF
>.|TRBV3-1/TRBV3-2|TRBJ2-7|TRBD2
TGTGCCAGCAGCCAAGATCGGACTAGCGGGAACAACGAGCAGTACTTC
CASSQDRTSGNNEQYF
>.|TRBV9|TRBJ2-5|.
TGTGCCAGCAGCGTGGGGGGAGCAGTTCAAGAGACCCAGTACTTC
CASSVGGAVQETQYF
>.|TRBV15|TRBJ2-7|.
TGTGCCACCAGCAATTACCAGGGGGGAATGTCCTACGAGCAGTACTTC
CATSNYQGGMSYEQYF
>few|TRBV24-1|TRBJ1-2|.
TGTGCCACCAGTGATTCTGACAGGATCCATGGCTACACCTTC
CATSDSDRIHGYTF
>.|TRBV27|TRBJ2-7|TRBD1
TGTGCCAGCCGGACAGGGGGTTCCTACGAGCAGTACTTC
CASRTGGSYEQYF
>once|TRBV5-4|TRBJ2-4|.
TGTGCCAGCAGCTTGGCCGGGGCAGGGGGAGGCATTCAGTACTTC
CASSLAGAGGGIQYF
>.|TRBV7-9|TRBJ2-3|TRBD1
TGTGCCAGCAGCCCGGGACAGGGAGTCGATACGCAGTATTTT
CASSPGQGVDTQYF
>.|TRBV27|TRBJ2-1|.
TGTGCCAGCAGTTTATCTCCGGGTTACGGTGAGCAGTTCTTC
CASSLSPGYGEQFF
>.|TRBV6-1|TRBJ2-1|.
TGTGCCAGCAGTGAACTCCGGACAAGGTACAATGAGCAGTTCTTC
CASSELRTRYNEQFF
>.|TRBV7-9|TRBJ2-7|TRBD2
TGTGCCAGCGTGCCTCTCGGGACTAGCGCCTCCTACGAGCAGTACTTC
CASVPLGTSASYEQYF
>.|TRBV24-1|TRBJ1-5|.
TGTGCCACCAGCGCCGGGACAATATACGGACAGCCCCAGCATTTT
CATSAGTIYGQPQHF
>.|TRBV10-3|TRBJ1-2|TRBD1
TGTGCCATCAGTGGGGGGGACAGGCTCTATGGCTACACCTTC
CAISGGDRLYGYTF
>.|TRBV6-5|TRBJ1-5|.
TGTGCCAGCCGACAGAGCAATCAGCCCCAGCATTTT
CASRQSNQPQHF
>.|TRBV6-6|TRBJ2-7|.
TGTGCCAGCAGTTACTCGACTGGTTACGAGCAGTACTTC
CASSYSTGYEQYF
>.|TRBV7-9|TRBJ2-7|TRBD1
TGTGCCAGCAGCTTGCCCGGGGGACAGGGCAACTACGAGCAGTACTTC
CASSLPGGQGNYEQYF
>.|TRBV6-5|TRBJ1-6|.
TGTGCCAGCAGTTGGTCTGGAGGGCAGGGTGATTCACCCCTCCACTTT
CASSWSGGQGDSPLHF
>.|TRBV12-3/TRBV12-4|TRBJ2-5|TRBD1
TGTGCCAGCAGCACAGGGGTTTGGGAGACCCAGTACTTC
CASSTGVWETQYF
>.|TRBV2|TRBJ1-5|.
TGTGCCAGCAGTCGAGACGGCAGGAATCAGCCCCAGCATTTT
CASSRDGRNQPQHF
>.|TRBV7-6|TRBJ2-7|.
TGTGCCAGCAGCCGTGACGCGGCACGCTACGAGCAGTACTTC
CASSRDAARYEQYF
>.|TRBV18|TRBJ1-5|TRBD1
TGTGCCAGCTCAGGTCAGGGGGATCAGCCCCAGCATTTT
CASSGQGDQPQHF
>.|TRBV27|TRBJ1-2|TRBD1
TGTGCCAGCAGTGTGACAGGGGTCTATGGCTACACCTTC
CASSVTGVYGYTF
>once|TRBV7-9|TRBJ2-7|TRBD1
TGTGCCAGCAGCTTAGCAGGACAGGGGATGGGGGAGCAGTACTTC
CASSLAGQGMGEQYF
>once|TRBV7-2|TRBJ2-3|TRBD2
TGTGCCAGCAGCTTAGCGCTAGCGGGAGGTTCAGATACGCAGTATTTT
CASSLALAGGSDTQYF
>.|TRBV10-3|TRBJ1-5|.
TGTGCCATCAGTGAGTCTGACATAAATCAGCCCCAGCATTTT
CAISESDINQPQHF
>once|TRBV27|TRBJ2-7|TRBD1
TGTGCCAGCAGTTTGGGGACAGGCGTCGCCTACGAGCAGTACTTC
CASSLGTGVAYEQYF
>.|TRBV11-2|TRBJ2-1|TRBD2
TGTGCCAGCAGCCGTCTTGATCTAGCGGGAGTGAGTAGTTATGAGCAGTTCTTC
CASSRLDLAGVSSYEQFF
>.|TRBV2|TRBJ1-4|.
TGTGCCAGCAGAGGGGGAACTAATGAAAAACTGTTTTTT
CASRGGTNEKLFF
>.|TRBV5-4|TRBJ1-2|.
TGTGCCAGCAGCCCTTGGGGGCTCGCTAACTATGGCTACACCTTC
CASSPWGLANYGYTF